These 17 T cell receptor beta chains were all obtained from the same sample, sequenced in a study of cytomegalovirus exposure and HLA in healthy donors. PCR involved 60 Vbeta and 13 Jbeta primers. The data were produced by immunoSEQ multiplex PCR, yet TCRdb's version contains in-frame clones alone and is incomplete. This sample has around 150,000 clones, with about 83% found just once. Specimen: PBMCs. Receptors were obtained from a woman aged 25-40 years in good health and CMV-seronegative.

This clone occurred once. The V gene is TRBV13, the J gene TRBJ2-2; D is ambiguous. The CDR3 runs to 17 residues. From germline, CDR1 is PRHDT and CDR2 FYEKMQ (reference sequence). The V gene lost 7 bases and the J gene lost 0 bases, with 18 bases spanning the gap. The CDR3: CASTSLGRRTNTGELFF. The CDR3 DNA reads TGTGCCAGCACCTCCCTGGGTAGGCGGACGAACACCGGGGAGCTGTTTTTT.

V is TRBV7-7 and J is TRBJ2-7; D might be TRBD2 (5 bases). Germline V gene data show CDR1 as SSHAT and CDR2 as FNYEAQ (reference sequence). Trimming took off 1 base at V and 6 bases at J, with 10 bases between the two ends. CDR3 length: 13 residues. CDR3 protein: CASSLDEGGEQYF. As DNA, the CDR3 is TGTGCCAGCAGCTTAGATGAGGGCGGCGAGCAGTACTTC.

V and J are TRBV4-1 and TRBJ1-2; weak D call: TRBD1 (5 bases). This CDR3 comprises 13 residues. The germline V gene encodes CDR1 MGHRA and CDR2 YSYEKL. V shed 2 bases and J shed 4 bases, with 8 bases lying between them. Here the CDR3 reads CASSQHQGYGYTF. The CDR3 nucleotides read TGCGCCAGCAGCCAACATCAGGGCTATGGCTACACCTTC.

V is TRBV5-4 and J is TRBJ2-1; D is possibly TRBD2 (5 bases). Trimming stripped 5 bases from V and 8 bases from J, with 20 bases between. The CDR3 loop spans 15 amino acids. Germline assignment: CDR1 SGHNT and CDR2 YYREEE (reference sequence). This CDR3 reads CASRPDLVGSDEQFF. In DNA, the CDR3 is TGTGCCAGCAGGCCTGACTTGGTTGGGAGCGATGAGCAGTTCTTC.

This rearrangement joins TRBV11-3 to TRBJ2-3, with a weak D call TRBD1 (6 bases). Between the trimmed V and J ends, which lost 3 bases and 4 bases, there was a span of 17 bases. Germline V gives CDR1 SGHNT, CDR2 YENEEA. The length of the CDR3 is 16 residues. The CDR3 here is CASSLWGRKGADTQYF. In DNA form, the CDR3 reads TGTGCCAGCAGCTTGTGGGGCAGGAAGGGGGCAGATACGCAGTATTTT.

The chain recombines TRBV6-4 with TRBJ1-2; TRBD1 aligns across 10 bases. CDR3 length: 13 amino acids. Losses at the gene ends were 6 bases for V and 6 bases for J; bases not matched to a gene: 4. The germline V gene has CDR1 MRHNA and CDR2 SNTAGT. CDR3 nucleotides: TGTGCCAGCAGCCGGGACAGGGGTGATGGCTACACCTTC. Translated: CASSRDRGDGYTF.

The chain employs TRBV7-2 and TRBJ1-5; D might be TRBD1 (6 bases). Germline V gives CDR1 SGHTA, CDR2 FQGNSA. The V gene lost 4 bases and the J gene lost 3 bases, with 13 bases spanning the gap. The CDR3 runs 15 residues. For the CDR3, the DNA is TGTGCCAGCAGCTCACAGGGTCTCACCAATCAGCCCCAGCATTTT. Encoded protein: CASSSQGLTNQPQHF.

The V and J genes are TRBV19 and TRBJ2-1; 8 nucleotides align to TRBD2. Germline V gene sequence: CDR1 LNHDA, CDR2 SQIVND (reference sequence). Trimming cost V 0 bases and J 4 bases; bases outside gene matches: 5. This CDR3 has 16 amino acids. The CDR3 DNA follows: TGTGCCAGTAGTATAGATGTCCTAGCGGGTTACAATGAGCAGTTCTTC. This sequence encodes CASSIDVLAGYNEQFF.

This sequence joins TRBV6-1 and TRBJ2-3; 10 positions agree with TRBD2. The CDR3 has 15 amino acids. Germline V gene sequence: CDR1 MNHNS, CDR2 SASEGT. V gave up 5 bases and J gave up 4 bases; unmatched junction bases: 6. This CDR3 reads CASSPVAGGADTQYF. DNA of the CDR3: TGTGCCAGCAGTCCCGTAGCGGGAGGTGCAGATACGCAGTATTTT.

This clone was seen just once. This rearrangement joins TRBV6-5 to TRBJ2-1; TRBD2 agrees at 10 bases. Trimming removed 6 bases from V and 2 bases from J; junction bases left unmatched: 4. Looked up from germline, CDR1 is MNHEY and CDR2 is SVGAGI. The CDR3 spans 15 residues. CDR3 protein: CASSSSGGPYNEQFF. In nucleotides, the CDR3 is TGTGCCAGCAGCTCTAGCGGGGGCCCCTACAATGAGCAGTTCTTC.

The chain uses TRBV7-8 and TRBJ2-3, with 16 bases fitting TRBD2. J was trimmed by 8 bases and V by 6 bases; bases with no gene match: 20. Germline values: CDR1 SGHVS, CDR2 FQNEAQ. This CDR3 contains 20 residues. The chain's CDR3 is CASSTVPGTSGGARGVTQYF. The CDR3 DNA is TGTGCCAGCAGTACAGTTCCCGGGACTAGCGGGGGGGCTCGCGGGGTTACGCAGTATTTT.

This chain connects TRBV7-2 to TRBJ2-5, with TRBD2 matching 10 bases. CDR1 SGHTA and CDR2 FQGNSA come from the germline V gene. V lost 4 bases, J lost 5 bases, and 10 bases stayed unmatched. This CDR3 has 16 residues. The CDR3 sequence is CASSSPPLAGTETQYF. Written as DNA, the CDR3 is TGTGCCAGCAGCTCACCCCCACTAGCGGGAACTGAGACCCAGTACTTC. Based on the CDR3 plus reference TRBV7-2 and TRBJ2-5, the full variable domain is GAGVSQSPSNKVTEKGKDVELRCDPISGHTALYWYRQSLGQGLEFLIYFQGNSAPDKSGLPSDRFSAERTGGSVSTLTIQRTQQEDSAVYLCASSSPPLAGTETQYFGPGTRLLVL.

The chain carries TRBV5-4 and TRBJ2-3; 7 bases align to TRBD2. CDR1 is SGHNT, CDR2 YYREEE, per germline (reference sequence). V trimming: 1 base; J trimming: 6 bases; junction bases outside the gene matches: 8. The CDR3 has 15 amino acids. This CDR3 is CASSLTGGGLDTQYF. The CDR3 DNA is TGTGCCAGCAGCTTGACGGGAGGAGGACTGGATACGCAGTATTTT.

J is TRBJ1-1 and V is TRBV5-4; D is unclear. The CDR3 loop spans 14 amino acids. CDR1 and CDR2 (germline): SGHNT, YYREEE (reference sequence). V lost 2 bases to trimming and J lost 5 bases, with 13 bases between them. As DNA, the CDR3 is TGTGCCAGCAGCTTCCGACACCCGGGGACTGAAGCTTTCTTT. This codes for CASSFRHPGTEAFF.

The chain uses TRBV19 and TRBJ1-5; 10 bases are shared with TRBD1. The CDR3 spans 20 residues. Germline lookup yields CDR1 LNHDA and CDR2 SQIVND (reference sequence). After removal of 0 bases from V and 5 bases from J, the junction contained 16 bases not matched to a gene. The CDR3 DNA follows: TGTGCCAGTAGTATAGATCCGGGACAGGGGCGACTAAGACTTTATCAGCCCCAGCATTTT. It yields the protein CASSIDPGQGRLRLYQPQHF.

The V and J genes are TRBV14 and TRBJ1-4; 7 nucleotides line up with TRBD1. The CDR3 totals 17 residues. Germline assignment: CDR1 SGHDN and CDR2 FVKESK. V shed 1 base, J shed 9 bases, and the junction held 14 bases outside the gene matches. This CDR3 reads CASSQGGQPAGGKKLFF. For the CDR3, the DNA is TGTGCCAGCAGCCAAGGGGGACAGCCCGCCGGAGGAAAAAAACTGTTTTTT.

This clone occurred once. The chain employs TRBV6-5 and TRBJ2-7, with D possibly being TRBD2 (6 bases). This CDR3 spans 14 amino acids. Germline V gene lookup returns CDR1 MNHEY and CDR2 SVGAGI. Trimming shortened V by 0 bases and J by 9 bases, and 15 bases separated the two germline ends. Here the CDR3 reads CASSYSGFGGGQYF. In DNA, the CDR3 is TGTGCCAGCAGTTACTCGGGGTTCGGGGGAGGGCAGTACTTC.